The clone carrying this T cell receptor beta chain was found a few times. Its target is unknown. The CDR3 consists of 15 residues. CDR1 and CDR2 (germline): MGHRA, YSYEKL. The V and J ends lost 4 bases and 5 bases respectively, with 15 bases between them. After template switching added a universal primer site, the resulting cDNA carried unique molecular identifiers. TCRdb reanalysed the 5' RACE reads using MiXCR and keeps one entry per CDR3 protein. The sample carries approximately 500,000 distinct CDR3 sequences, over 12% recorded once. The data were taken from a study of identical twins. The study's findings and limits: Cord blood beta clonotypes present at high abundance carried fewer insertions; no such pattern appeared in memory repertoires. Sequences that were beta out-of-frame showed weaker excess twin sharing.

Another study also made use of these data, one on yellow fever vaccine responses in identical twins.

Sequencing was done on a sample of CD4+ T cells sorted from blood. This TCR derives from a woman under 30 in good health. This chain uses TRBV4-1 with TRBJ2-1; D not certain. The CDR3 spells CASSPPGRANNEQFF. CDR3 DNA sequence: TGCGCCAGCAGCCCGCCGGGTAGGGCCAACAATGAGCAGTTCTTC.